The present entry profiles one T cell receptor beta chain with its context. The antigen is unknown. This sample is drawn from a study of CD8 T cells in Susac syndrome. Study-wide results and limits: The study acknowledged a relatively small number of individuals in its TCR sequencing and HLA analysis.

RNA, at about 0.45 to 1 ug, was reverse transcribed with random hexamers. An immunoSEQ multiplex PCR generated amplified TCR beta CDR3 products spanning 54 Vbeta and 13 Jbeta. One entry per CDR3 protein, called by TCRdb with MiXCR from the immunoSEQ multiplex PCR reads. The table lists about 210,000 distinct CDR3 sequences, about 95% of them singletons. Sequencing was carried out using CD4+ T cells from PBMCs. The TCR originated in a human donor with multiple sclerosis.

The CDR3 is CASQSFPGGQYF. Written as DNA, the CDR3 is TGTGCCAGCCAGTCTTTTCCAGGCGGGCAGTATTTT. The chain is built from TRBV3-1 and TRBJ2-3; the D is unclear. The germline CDR1 and CDR2 sequences are LGHDT and YNNKEL (reference sequence). V was trimmed by 8 bases and J by 11 bases, leaving 17 bases between them. The CDR3 runs 12 residues.